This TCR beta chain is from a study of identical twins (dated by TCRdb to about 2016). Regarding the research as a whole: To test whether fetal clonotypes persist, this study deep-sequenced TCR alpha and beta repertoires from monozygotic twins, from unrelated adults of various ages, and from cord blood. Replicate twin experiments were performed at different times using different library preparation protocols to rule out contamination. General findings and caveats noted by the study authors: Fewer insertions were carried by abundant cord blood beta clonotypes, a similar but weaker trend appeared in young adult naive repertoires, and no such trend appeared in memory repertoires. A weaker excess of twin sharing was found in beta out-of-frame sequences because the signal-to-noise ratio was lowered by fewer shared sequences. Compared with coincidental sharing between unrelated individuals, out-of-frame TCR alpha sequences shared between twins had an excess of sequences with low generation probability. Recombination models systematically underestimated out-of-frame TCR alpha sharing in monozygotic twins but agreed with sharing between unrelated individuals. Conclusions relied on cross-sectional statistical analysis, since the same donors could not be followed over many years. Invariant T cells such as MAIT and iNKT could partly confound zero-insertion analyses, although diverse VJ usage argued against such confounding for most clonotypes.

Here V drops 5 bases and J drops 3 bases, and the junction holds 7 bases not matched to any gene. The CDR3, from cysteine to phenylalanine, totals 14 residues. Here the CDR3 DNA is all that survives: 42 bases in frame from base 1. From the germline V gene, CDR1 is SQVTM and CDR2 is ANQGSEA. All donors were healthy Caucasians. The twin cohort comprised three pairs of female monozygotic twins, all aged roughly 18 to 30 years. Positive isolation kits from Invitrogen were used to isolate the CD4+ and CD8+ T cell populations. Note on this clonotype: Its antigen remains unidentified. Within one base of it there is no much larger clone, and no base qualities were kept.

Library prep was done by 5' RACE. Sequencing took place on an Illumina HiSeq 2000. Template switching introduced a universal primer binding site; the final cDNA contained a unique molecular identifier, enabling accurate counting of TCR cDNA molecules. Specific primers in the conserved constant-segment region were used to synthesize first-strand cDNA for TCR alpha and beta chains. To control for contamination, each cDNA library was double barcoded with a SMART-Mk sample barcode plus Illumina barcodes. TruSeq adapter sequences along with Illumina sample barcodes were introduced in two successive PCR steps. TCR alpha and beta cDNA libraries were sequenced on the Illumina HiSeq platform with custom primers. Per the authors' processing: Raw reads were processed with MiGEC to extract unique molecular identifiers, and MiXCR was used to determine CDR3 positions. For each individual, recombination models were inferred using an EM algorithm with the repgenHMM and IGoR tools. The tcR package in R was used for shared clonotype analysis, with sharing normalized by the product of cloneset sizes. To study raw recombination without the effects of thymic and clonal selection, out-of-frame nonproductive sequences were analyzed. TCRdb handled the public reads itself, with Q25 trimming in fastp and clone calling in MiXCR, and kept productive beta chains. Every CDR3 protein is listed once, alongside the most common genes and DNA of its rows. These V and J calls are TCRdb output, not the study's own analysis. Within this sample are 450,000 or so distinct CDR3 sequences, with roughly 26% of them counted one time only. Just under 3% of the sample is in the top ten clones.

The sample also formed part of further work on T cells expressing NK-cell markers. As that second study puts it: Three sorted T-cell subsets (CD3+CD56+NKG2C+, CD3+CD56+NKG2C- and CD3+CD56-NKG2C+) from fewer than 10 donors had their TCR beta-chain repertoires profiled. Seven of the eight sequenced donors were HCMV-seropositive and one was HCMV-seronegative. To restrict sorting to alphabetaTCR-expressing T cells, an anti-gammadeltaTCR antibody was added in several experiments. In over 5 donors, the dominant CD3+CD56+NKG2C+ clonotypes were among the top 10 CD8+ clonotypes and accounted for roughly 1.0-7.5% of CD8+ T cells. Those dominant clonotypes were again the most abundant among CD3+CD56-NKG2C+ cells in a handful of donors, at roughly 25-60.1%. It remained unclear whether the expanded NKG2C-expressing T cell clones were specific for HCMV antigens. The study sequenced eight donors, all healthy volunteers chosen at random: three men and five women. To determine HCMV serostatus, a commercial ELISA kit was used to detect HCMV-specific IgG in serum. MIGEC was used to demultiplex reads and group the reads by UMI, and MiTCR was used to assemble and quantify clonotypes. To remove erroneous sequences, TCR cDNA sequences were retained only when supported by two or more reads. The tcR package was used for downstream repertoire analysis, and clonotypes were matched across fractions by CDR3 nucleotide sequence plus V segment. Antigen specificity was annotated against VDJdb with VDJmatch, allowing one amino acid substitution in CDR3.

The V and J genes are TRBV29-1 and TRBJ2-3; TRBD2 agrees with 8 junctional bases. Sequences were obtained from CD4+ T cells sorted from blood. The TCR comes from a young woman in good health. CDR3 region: CSVREGGGTDTQYF. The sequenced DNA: TGCAGCGTTCGGGAAGGCGGGGGGACAGATACGCAGTATTTT.